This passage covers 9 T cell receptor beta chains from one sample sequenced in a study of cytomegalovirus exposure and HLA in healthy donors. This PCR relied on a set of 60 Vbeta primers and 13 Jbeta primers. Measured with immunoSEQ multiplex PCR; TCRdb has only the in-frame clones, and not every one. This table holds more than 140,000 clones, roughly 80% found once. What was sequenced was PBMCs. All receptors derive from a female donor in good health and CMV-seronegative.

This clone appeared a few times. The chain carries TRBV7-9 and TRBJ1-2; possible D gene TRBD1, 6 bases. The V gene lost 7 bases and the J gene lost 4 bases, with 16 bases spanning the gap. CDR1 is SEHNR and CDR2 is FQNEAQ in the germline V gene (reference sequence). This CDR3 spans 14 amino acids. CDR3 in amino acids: CASTAPGQGYGYTF. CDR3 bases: TGTGCCAGCACCGCTCCGGGACAAGGCTATGGCTACACCTTC.

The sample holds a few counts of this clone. CDR3 region: CASTGQEATNEKLFF. CDR3 DNA: TGTGCCAGCACCGGACAGGAAGCAACTAATGAAAAACTGTTTTTT. V gene TRBV6-1 combines with J gene TRBJ1-4, with TRBD1 matching over 7 bases. CDR3 length equals 15 residues. Germline values: CDR1 MNHNS, CDR2 SASEGT. Unmatched junction bases numbered 5, after V lost 7 bases and J lost 0 bases.

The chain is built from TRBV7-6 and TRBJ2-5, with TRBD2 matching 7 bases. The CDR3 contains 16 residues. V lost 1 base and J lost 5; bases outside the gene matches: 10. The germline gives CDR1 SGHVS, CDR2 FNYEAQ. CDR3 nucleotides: TGTGCCAGCAGCTTAGTAGCGAGTGGGGGAGGGGAGACCCAGTACTTC. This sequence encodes CASSLVASGGGETQYF.

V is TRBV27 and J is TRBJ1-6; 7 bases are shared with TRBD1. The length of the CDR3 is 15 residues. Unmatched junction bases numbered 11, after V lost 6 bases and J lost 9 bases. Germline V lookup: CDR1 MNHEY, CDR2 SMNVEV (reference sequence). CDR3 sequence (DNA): TGTGCCAGCAGAACAGGGGATTTAACTTTTTCACCCCTCCACTTT. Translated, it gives CASRTGDLTFSPLHF.

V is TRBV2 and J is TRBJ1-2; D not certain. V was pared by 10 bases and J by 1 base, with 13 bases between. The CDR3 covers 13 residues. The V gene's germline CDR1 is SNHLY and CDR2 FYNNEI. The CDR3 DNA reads TGTGCCACTGCTGGGCAACTTAACTATGGCTACACCTTC. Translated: CATAGQLNYGYTF.

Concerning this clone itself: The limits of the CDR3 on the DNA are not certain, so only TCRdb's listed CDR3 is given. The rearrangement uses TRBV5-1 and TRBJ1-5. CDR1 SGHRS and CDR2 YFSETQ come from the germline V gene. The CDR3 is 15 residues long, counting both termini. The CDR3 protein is CASSFGSGEAQPQHF.

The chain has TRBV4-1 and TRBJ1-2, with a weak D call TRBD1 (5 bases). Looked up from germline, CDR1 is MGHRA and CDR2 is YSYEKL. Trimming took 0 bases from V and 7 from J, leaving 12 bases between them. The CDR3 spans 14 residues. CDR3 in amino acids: CASSQDGAGFGYTF. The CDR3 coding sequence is TGCGCCAGCAGCCAAGATGGAGCAGGGTTTGGCTACACCTTC.

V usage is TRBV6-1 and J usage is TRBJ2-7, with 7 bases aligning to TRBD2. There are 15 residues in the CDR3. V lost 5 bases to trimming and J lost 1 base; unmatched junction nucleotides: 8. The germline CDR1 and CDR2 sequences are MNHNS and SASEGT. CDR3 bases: TGTGCCAGCAGTCAACCAGGACTAGATTCCTACGAGCAGTACTTC. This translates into CASSQPGLDSYEQYF.

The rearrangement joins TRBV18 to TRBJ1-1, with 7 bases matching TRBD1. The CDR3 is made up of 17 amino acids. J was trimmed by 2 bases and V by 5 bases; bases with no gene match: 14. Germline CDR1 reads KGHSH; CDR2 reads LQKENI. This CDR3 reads CASSILITGTDNTEAFF. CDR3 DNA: TGTGCCAGCTCAATATTAATAACCGGGACAGACAACACTGAAGCTTTCTTT. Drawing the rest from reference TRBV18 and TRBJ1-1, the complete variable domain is NAGVMQNPRHLVRRRGQEARLRCSPMKGHSHVYWYRQLPEEGLKFMVYLQKENIIDESGMPKERFSAEFPKEGPSILRIQQVVRGDSAAYFCASSILITGTDNTEAFFGQGTRLTVV.